This entry lists 11 T cell receptor beta chains sequenced from one sample in a study of blood T cell repertoires in COVID-19. The repertoire was sequenced with immunoSEQ multiplex PCR; TCRdb's copy has only in-frame clones and lacks some. Of about 57,000 clones in the sample, 79% were seen once. The sequenced sample was peripheral blood. The receptor source for this set is a man aged 60 to 75 with acute or convalescent COVID-19.

This chain uses TRBV2 with TRBJ1-1; the match to TRBD1 covers 7 bases. Germline loops: CDR1 SNHLY, CDR2 FYNNEI. The trim removed 8 bases at V and 6 bases at J, leaving 12 bases unmatched. CDR3 length equals 14 residues. CDR3 in amino acids: CASEGANRRAEAFF. In DNA, the CDR3 is TGTGCCAGCGAGGGGGCGAACAGGAGGGCTGAAGCTTTCTTT.

The V gene is TRBV3-1 (or the pseudogene TRBV3-2), the J gene TRBJ1-1; the D gene is possibly TRBD1 (5 bases). The V and J ends lost 3 bases and 1 base respectively, with 6 bases between them. The germline V gene encodes CDR1 LGHDT and CDR2 YNNKEL (reference sequence). The CDR3 runs 13 residues. The CDR3: CASSQTENTEAFF. CDR3 nucleotide sequence: TGTGCCAGCAGCCAGACAGAGAACACTGAAGCTTTCTTT.

CDR3 loop: CASSLVQGFGPQHF. DNA for the CDR3: TGTGCCAGCAGCTTAGTCCAGGGGTTCGGGCCCCAGCATTTT. The rearrangement links TRBV7-8 to TRBJ1-5; a weak D match, TRBD1 (6 bases). Germline V gene sequence: CDR1 SGHVS, CDR2 FQNEAQ. This CDR3 has 14 residues. The V and J ends lost 1 base and 9 bases respectively, with 13 bases between them.

This clone was detected once. The rearrangement uses TRBV10-1 and TRBJ1-1, with D perhaps TRBD1 (5 bases). Trimming removed 6 bases at V and 2 bases at J, with 10 bases between. The germline V gene encodes CDR1 WNHNN and CDR2 SYGVQD (reference sequence). This CDR3 has 13 amino acids. CDR3 protein: CASSEQGNTEAFF. The CDR3 DNA reads TGCGCCAGCAGCGAGCAGGGTAACACTGAAGCTTTCTTT.

The chain uses TRBV18 and TRBJ2-5, with 14 nucleotides matching TRBD2. Germline lookup yields CDR1 KGHSH and CDR2 LQKENI. The CDR3 spans 21 residues. Trimming took 0 bases from V and 5 from J; bases not matched to a gene: 17. CDR3 residues: CASSPPYLVTSGRDSPETQYF. The CDR3 coding sequence is TGTGCCAGCTCACCACCTTACTTAGTGACTAGCGGGAGGGATTCTCCGGAGACCCAGTACTTC.

The chain joins TRBV28 to TRBJ1-2; 9 positions agree with TRBD1. J was trimmed by 7 bases and V by 4 bases; bases with no gene match: 4. This CDR3 comprises 13 residues. Germline CDR1 is MDHEN and CDR2 is SYDVKM. The CDR3 sequence: CASSSGTGSGYTF. The DNA of the CDR3 is TGTGCCAGCAGTTCCGGGACAGGGAGTGGCTACACCTTC.

The V gene is TRBV6-5, the J gene TRBJ1-2; TRBD1 agrees at 7 bases. CDR3 length equals 14 residues. V lost 7 bases and J lost 5; bases outside the gene matches: 10. Germline CDR1 is MNHEY and CDR2 is SVGAGI. CDR3 coding DNA: TGTGCCAGCACGAGGACAGGTGAAGGGTATGGCTACACCTTC. Translation: CASTRTGEGYGYTF.

The chain has TRBV3-1 (or the pseudogene TRBV3-2) and TRBJ2-2; TRBD2 aligns across 15 bases. The CDR3 is 18 amino acids. Germline lookup yields CDR1 LGHDT and CDR2 YNNKEL (reference sequence). Trimming took 0 bases from V and 5 from J; bases not matched to a gene: 4. The CDR3 is CASSQEGLAGGGTGELFF. In DNA, the CDR3 is TGTGCCAGCAGCCAAGAGGGACTAGCGGGAGGCGGGACCGGGGAGCTGTTTTTT.

This clone turned up a few times. The CDR3 region is CASSLKGRSSMVGYTF. The CDR3 coding sequence is TGTGCCAGCAGCCTAAAGGGGCGGAGTTCTATGGTTGGCTACACCTTC. The rearrangement joins TRBV5-6 to TRBJ1-2; tentatively, D is TRBD1 (5 bases). Germline V CDR1 and CDR2: SGHDT, YYEEEE. Between the trimmed V and J ends, which lost 4 bases and 7 bases, there was a span of 23 bases. The CDR3 totals 16 residues.

This clone was recorded once. The V and J genes are TRBV7-9 and TRBJ2-7; TRBD1 might be the D (6 bases). CDR3 size: 12 residues. CDR1 and CDR2 from the germline V gene are SEHNR and FQNEAQ (reference sequence). V lost 5 bases and J 3 bases, leaving 8 bases between the germline ends. CDR3 nucleotide sequence: TGTGCCAGCAGCCGGACAGACTACGAGCAGTACTTC. Protein: CASSRTDYEQYF.

This chain links TRBV29-1 with TRBJ2-7, with 7 bases aligning to TRBD2. V shed 6 bases and J 6 bases; nucleotides not matched to a gene: 5. Per germline, CDR1 SQVTM and CDR2 ANQGSEA. The CDR3 is 11 amino acids. The CDR3 loop is CSVWGGGEQYF. CDR3 DNA sequence: TGCAGCGTCTGGGGGGGTGGCGAGCAGTACTTC.